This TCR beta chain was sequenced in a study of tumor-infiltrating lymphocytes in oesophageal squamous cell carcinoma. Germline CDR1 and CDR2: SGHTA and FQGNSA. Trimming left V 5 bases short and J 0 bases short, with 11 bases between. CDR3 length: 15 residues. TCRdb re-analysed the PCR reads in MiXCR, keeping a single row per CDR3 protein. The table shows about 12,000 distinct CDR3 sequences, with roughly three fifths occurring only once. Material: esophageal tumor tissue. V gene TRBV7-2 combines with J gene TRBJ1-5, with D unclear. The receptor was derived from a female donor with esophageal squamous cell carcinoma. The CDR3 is CASSVSGYSNQPQHF. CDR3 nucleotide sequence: TGTGCCAGCAGCGTATCGGGGTATAGCAATCAGCCCCAGCATTTT.